This entry is about one T cell receptor (beta chain). This specimen belongs to a study of Ad26.COV2.S vaccination and SARS-CoV-2 variants. V shed 4 bases, J shed 2 bases, and the junction held 4 bases outside the gene matches. The CDR3 consists of 14 residues. CDR1 and CDR2 from the germline V gene are KGHSH and LQKENI. Sample treatment: some 20 received Ad26.COV2.S at low or high dose, single or two shots; five or six received placebo; per-sample allocation not given. The investigators took samples on day 63 after the first vaccine or placebo injection. Clones were read by immunoSEQ multiplex PCR, and TCRdb kept only the in-frame ones, dropping some. The top ten clones hold 2.1% of a sample with some 300,000 clones, around four fifths of them seen once.

The source was peripheral blood, collected in a trial of Ad26.COV2.S vaccine versus placebo. The genes are TRBV18 and TRBJ2-7, with 8 bases lining up with TRBD1. The source is a person between 18 and 60 years old who received the Ad26.COV2.S COVID-19 vaccine or a placebo. The CDR3 protein is CASSQQGVPYEQYF. CDR3 sequence (DNA): TGTGCCAGCTCACAACAGGGGGTCCCCTACGAGCAGTACTTC. The entire variable domain, with the rest obtained from reference TRBV18 and TRBJ2-7, is as follows: NAGVMQNPRHLVRRRGQEARLRCSPMKGHSHVYWYRQLPEEGLKFMVYLQKENIIDESGMPKERFSAEFPKEGPSILRIQQVVRGDSAAYFCASSQQGVPYEQYFGPGTRLTVT.